This entry lists 3 T cell receptor beta chains sequenced from one sample in a study of human T cells and chemical hapten exposure. TCRdb processed the RACE reads anew with MiXCR; each CDR3 protein has one entry. Altogether 150,000 to 200,000 distinct CDR3 sequences are present, 25% to 30% being singletons, with the ten largest covering approximately 2.3%. Time point given: patch test 3, about 24 weeks after DPC sensitization. This sample's treatment: therapeutic diphenylcyclopropenone sensitization with weekly scalp DPC. The specimen was whole blood, collected in connection with sensitization to the hapten diphenylcyclopropenone (DPC). These receptors originate from a woman between 18 and 30 years old with alopecia areata. Some clones in this sample may be carry-over from other donors' samples.

This clonotype was seen only a few times. The chain has TRBV29-1 and TRBJ2-1, with TRBD1 identical over 9 bases. Germline lookup yields CDR1 SQVTM and CDR2 ANQGSEA. V shed 5 bases, J shed 5 bases, and the junction held 4 bases outside the gene matches. This CDR3 has 13 amino acids. The CDR3 region has the DNA TGCAGCGTTCTGACAGGGGGACACAATGAGCAGTTCTTC. Translating it yields CSVLTGGHNEQFF.

The V and J genes are TRBV7-3 and TRBJ2-1, with 7 positions matching TRBD2. J was trimmed by 5 bases and V by 5 bases; bases with no gene match: 9. The CDR3 has 15 amino acids. From germline, CDR1 is SGHTA and CDR2 FQGTGA. CDR3 in amino acids: CASSASSGKDNEQFF. CDR3 coding DNA: TGTGCCAGCAGCGCCTCAAGCGGGAAGGACAATGAGCAGTTCTTC.

This clonotype was recorded at least ten times. The chain uses TRBV25-1 and TRBJ1-5, with TRBD1 matching over 10 bases. Germline-derived CDR1 and CDR2 are MGHDK and SYGVNS. This CDR3 has 16 residues. With V trimmed by 3 bases and J by 5 bases, 7 bases remained unmatched. The DNA for the CDR3 is TGTGCCAGCAGTGAGGACGGGACAGGGGTCGATCAGCCCCAGCATTTT. Translated: CASSEDGTGVDQPQHF. Variable domain in full (rest from reference TRBV25-1 and TRBJ1-5): EADIYQTPRYLVIGTGKKITLECSQTMGHDKMYWYQQDPGMELHLIHYSYGVNSTEKGDLSSESTVSRIRTEHFPLTLESARPSHTSQYLCASSEDGTGVDQPQHFGDGTRLSIL.